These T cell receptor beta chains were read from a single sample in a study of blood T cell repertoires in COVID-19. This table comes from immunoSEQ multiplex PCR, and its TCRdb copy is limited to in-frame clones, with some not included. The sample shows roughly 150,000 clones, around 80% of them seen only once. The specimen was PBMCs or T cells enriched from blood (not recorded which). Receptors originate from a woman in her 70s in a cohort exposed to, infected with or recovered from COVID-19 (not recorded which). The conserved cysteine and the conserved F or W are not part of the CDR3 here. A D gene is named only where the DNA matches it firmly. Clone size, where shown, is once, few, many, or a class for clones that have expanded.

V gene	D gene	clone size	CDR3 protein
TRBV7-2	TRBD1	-	ASSSGGTGGHYGYT
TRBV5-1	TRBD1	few	ASSRGQGPDTQY
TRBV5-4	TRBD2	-	ASSPRTSASYNEQF
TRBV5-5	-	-	ASSSLNSPLH
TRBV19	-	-	ASSPWVRGKRRYSNQPQH
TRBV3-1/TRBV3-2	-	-	ASGQLGNYGYT
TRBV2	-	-	ASKGRGNPVGPQH
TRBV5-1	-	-	ASSPEPTGQETQY
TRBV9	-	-	ASSVGFGYEQY
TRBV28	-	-	ASSLRTRGYGYT
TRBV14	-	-	ASSQRSRSYGTDTQY
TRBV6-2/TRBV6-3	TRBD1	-	ASSYLGQTTDTQY
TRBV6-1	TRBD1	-	ASSEDGTGPIYGYT
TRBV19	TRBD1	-	ASSPNGQGGWGYT
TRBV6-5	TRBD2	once	ASRSGGSYNEQF
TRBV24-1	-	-	ATSDTTSTDTQY
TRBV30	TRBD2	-	AWSVELADYNEQF
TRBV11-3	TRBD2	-	ASSPGTTAQY
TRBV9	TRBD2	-	ASSVGLAGLREQY
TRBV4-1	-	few	ASSPSGDMTTNEKLF
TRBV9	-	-	ASSERGHPFGSTDTQY
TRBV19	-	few	ASSMVGVGGYT
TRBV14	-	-	ASSQVSTVYEQY
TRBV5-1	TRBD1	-	ASSLARDRNFAEKLF
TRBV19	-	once	ASSSPRGWRGTEAF
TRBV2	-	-	ASTGDTGELF
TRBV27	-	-	ASSLTGHEKLF
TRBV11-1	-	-	ASSWGTPSYEQY
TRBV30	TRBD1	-	AWPGSPRDRVTGELF
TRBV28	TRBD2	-	ASSLWVSGGPEEQY
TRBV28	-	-	ASLKREIGNTIY
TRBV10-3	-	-	AISGVNYGYT
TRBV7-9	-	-	ASSWVAAGGYT
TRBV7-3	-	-	ASSRVTGNTGELF
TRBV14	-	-	ASSQDRGRATGNEQF
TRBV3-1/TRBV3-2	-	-	ASSQRVSKNIQY
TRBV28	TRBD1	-	ASSAPGQGVGNTIY
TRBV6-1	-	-	ASSERRGNTEAF
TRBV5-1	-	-	ASSRQETGELF
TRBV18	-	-	ASSPPSREGYT
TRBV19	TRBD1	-	ASSRTGSDTQY
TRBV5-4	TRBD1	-	ASSTGQGASYEQY
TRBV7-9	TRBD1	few	ASSRTDRGIVGYT
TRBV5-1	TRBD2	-	ASSRTSESYEQY
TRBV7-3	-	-	ASSTTTHEQF
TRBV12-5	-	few	ASGFPGTGTRNTGELF
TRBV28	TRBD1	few	ASLIGTGNQPQH
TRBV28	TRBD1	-	ASRWAGGMDQPQH
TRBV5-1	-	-	ASSGGGGPNNEQF
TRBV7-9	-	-	ASSLAGVNEAF
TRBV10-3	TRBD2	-	AISGSSGQDTQY
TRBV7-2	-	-	ASSLAPTMNTEAF
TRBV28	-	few	ASSLYGLFNQPQH
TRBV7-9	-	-	ASRSSTGNEQF